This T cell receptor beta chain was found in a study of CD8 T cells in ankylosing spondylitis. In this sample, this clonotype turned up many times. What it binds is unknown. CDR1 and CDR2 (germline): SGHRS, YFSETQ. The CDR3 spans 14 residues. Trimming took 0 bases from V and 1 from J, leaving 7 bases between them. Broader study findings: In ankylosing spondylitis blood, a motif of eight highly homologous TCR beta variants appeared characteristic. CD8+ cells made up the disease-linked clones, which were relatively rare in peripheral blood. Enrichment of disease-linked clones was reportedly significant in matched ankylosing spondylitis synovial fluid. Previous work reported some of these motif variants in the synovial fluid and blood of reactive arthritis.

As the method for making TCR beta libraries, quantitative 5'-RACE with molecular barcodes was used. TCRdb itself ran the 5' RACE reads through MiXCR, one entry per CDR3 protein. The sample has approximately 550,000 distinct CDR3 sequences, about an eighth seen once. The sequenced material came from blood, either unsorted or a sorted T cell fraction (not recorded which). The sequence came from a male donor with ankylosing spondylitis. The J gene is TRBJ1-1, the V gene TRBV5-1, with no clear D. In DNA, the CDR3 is TGCGCCAGCAGCTTGGGCAGCCGGAACACTGAAGCTTTCTTT. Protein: CASSLGSRNTEAFF.